The entry that follows covers one T cell receptor (beta chain) sequence. Its target is unknown. Clones were sequenced by immunoSEQ multiplex PCR, and TCRdb holds only the in-frame ones, with some missing. The sample carries just over 70,000 clones, 85% recorded once. The data belong to a study of T cell responses to AZD1222 COVID-19 vaccine. Whole-study results and caveats: Regions left unmutated in variants are reportedly the target of nearly half of spike-specific TCRs. Increased Spike-specific TCR breadth and depth were observed after two AZD1222 doses. Possibly, clonal diversity was underestimated; donors were largely white British and included more females.

The germline V gene has CDR1 MNHEY and CDR2 SVGAGI. Trimming cost V 3 bases and J 3 bases, with 16 bases left between them. The CDR3 totals 16 residues. The gene calls are TRBV6-5 and TRBJ2-3; perhaps TRBD2 as D (6 bases). The sequenced sample was peripheral blood, obtained on day 0 of AZD1222 vaccination. The origin of this receptor is an adult in good health. CDR3 bases: TGTGCCAGCAGTTATCGAACGGGGGTTGGGACAGATACGCAGTATTTT. Its protein product is CASSYRTGVGTDTQYF.